The clone carrying this T cell receptor beta chain was detected a few times. Germline-derived CDR1 and CDR2 are LGHDT and YNNKEL (reference sequence). J lost 5 bases, V lost 1 base, and 2 bases had no gene match. The CDR3 length is 13 residues. This record comes from a study of control samples from healthy donors and cancer patients. Method: immunoSEQ multiplex PCR; TCRdb's copy keeps in-frame clones and lacks some. Found here are 150,000 to 190,000 clones, over 85% of them singletons; the top ten hold over 2%. This chain joins TRBV3-1 (or the pseudogene TRBV3-2) and TRBJ2-7; TRBD2 matches at 7 bases. The sequenced material came from blood. The TCR comes from a man aged 45-65 years in good health. The CDR3, as DNA: TGTGCCAGCAGCCAAGTCGCGGGGGACGAGCAGTACTTC. Translation gives CASSQVAGDEQYF.